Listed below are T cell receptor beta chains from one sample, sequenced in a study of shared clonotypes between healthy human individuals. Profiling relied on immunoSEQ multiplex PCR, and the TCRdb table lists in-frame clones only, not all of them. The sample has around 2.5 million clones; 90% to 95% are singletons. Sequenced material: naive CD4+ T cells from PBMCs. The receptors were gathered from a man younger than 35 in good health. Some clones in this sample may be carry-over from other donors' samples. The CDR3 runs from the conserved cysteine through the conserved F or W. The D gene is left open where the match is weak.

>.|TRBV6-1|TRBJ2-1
CASSEGYLGQFF
TGTGCCAGCAGTGAAGGCTACCTGGGGCAGTTCTTC
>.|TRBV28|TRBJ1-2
CASSPTAVRSYSYTF
TGTGCCAGCAGTCCTACGGCGGTTCGTAGTTATAGCTACACCTTC
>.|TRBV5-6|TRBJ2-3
CASSLAKTGKTDTQYF
TGTGCCAGCAGCTTGGCCAAAACAGGGAAAACAGATACGCAGTATTTT
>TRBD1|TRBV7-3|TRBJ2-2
CASSPGQTTGELFF
TGTGCCAGCAGCCCGGGACAGACCACCGGGGAGCTGTTTTTT
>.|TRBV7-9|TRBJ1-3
CASSFDGAGNTIYF
TGTGCCAGCAGCTTCGATGGGGCCGGAAACACCATATATTTT
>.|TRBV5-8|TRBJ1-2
CASSSVRGARYGYTF
TGTGCCAGCAGCTCGGTTCGGGGAGCTCGCTATGGCTACACCTTC
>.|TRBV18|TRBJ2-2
CASSPYIASFPGELFF
TGTGCCAGCTCACCTTACATAGCCTCCTTCCCCGGGGAGCTGTTTTTT
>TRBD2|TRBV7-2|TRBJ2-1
CASSFYFMGLAEQFF
TGTGCCAGCAGCTTCTATTTTATGGGACTAGCGGAGCAGTTCTTC
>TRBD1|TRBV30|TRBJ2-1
CAWSADRYNEQFF
TGTGCCTGGAGCGCGGACAGGTACAATGAGCAGTTCTTC
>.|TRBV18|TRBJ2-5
CASSSSRGPGPLQETQYF
TGTGCCAGCTCATCCAGCCGGGGCCCGGGACCCCTTCAAGAGACCCAGTACTTC
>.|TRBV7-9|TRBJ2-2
CASSTPWRTRNTGELFF
TGTGCCAGCAGCACCCCCTGGCGGACTCGTAACACCGGGGAGCTGTTTTTT
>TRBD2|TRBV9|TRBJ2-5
CASSVFSGSQETQYF
TGTGCCAGCAGCGTATTTAGCGGGAGCCAAGAGACCCAGTACTTC
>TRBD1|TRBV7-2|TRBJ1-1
CASSQQGGTEAFF
TGTGCCAGCAGCCAACAGGGGGGCACTGAAGCTTTCTTT
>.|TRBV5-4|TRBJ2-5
CASSFGETQYF
TGTGCCAGCAGCTTCGGAGAGACCCAGTACTTC
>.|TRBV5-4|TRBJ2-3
CASSPDLSVYTDTQYF
TGTGCCAGCAGCCCCGATCTTTCAGTTTACACAGATACGCAGTATTTT
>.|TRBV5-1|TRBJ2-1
CASSAGTINNEQFF
TGCGCCAGCAGCGCCGGGACAATAAACAATGAGCAGTTCTTC
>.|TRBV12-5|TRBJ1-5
CASGGNNQPQHF
TGTGCTAGTGGTGGCAACAATCAGCCCCAGCATTTT
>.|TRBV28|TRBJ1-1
CASSLGGLNTEAFF
TGTGCCAGCAGTTTAGGGGGGCTGAACACTGAAGCTTTCTTT
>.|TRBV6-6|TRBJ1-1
CASSYAGAGEAFF
TGTGCCAGCAGTTACGCTGGGGCTGGTGAAGCTTTCTTT
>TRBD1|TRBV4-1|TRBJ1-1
CASSQILVRGRVVNTEAFF
TGCGCCAGCAGCCAAATTTTGGTAAGGGGGCGGGTGGTGAACACTGAAGCTTTCTTT
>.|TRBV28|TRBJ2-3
CASRPGLADTQYF
TGTGCCAGCAGGCCCGGTTTGGCAGATACGCAGTATTTT
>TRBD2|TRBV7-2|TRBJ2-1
CASSSGRMYNEQFF
TGTGCCAGCAGCAGCGGGAGAATGTACAATGAGCAGTTCTTC
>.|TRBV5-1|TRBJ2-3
CASRGGADSTDTQYF
TGCGCCAGCAGGGGGGGAGCGGACAGCACAGATACGCAGTATTTT
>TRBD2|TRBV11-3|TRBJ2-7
CASSSRLAGAHEQYF
TGTGCCAGCAGCTCCCGTCTAGCGGGAGCTCACGAGCAGTACTTC
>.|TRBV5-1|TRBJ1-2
CASSSAPGMNYGYTF
TGCGCCAGCAGCTCGGCCCCCGGGATGAACTATGGCTACACCTTC
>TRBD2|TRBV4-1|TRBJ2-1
CASSTILAGGGNEQFF
TGCGCCAGCAGCACCATACTAGCGGGAGGGGGGAATGAGCAGTTCTTC
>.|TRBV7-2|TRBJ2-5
CASSLVHQETQYF
TGTGCCAGCAGCTTAGTACACCAAGAGACCCAGTACTTC